Listed here is a single T cell receptor beta chain. Its antigen is unidentified. Germline CDR1 and CDR2: MDHEN and SYDVKM. V lost 1 base, J lost 4 bases, and 11 bases lay in between. The CDR3 has 14 residues. Assay: immunoSEQ multiplex PCR; the TCRdb copy retains only in-frame clones and omits some. The table shows about 5,200 clones, with over 70% occurring only once. The record originates from a study of chemoradiotherapy in HPV16-positive cancers. Study-wide points: For HPV16-positive patients, expanding HPV-responsive T cells associated with longer recurrence-free survival. HPV-specific T cells were functionally defined from only a couple of HPV16-positive patients. Non-HPV-specific T cells did not expand in tumors during treatment, whereas candidate HPV-specific clones and E7-related motifs did.

Samples were taken several times over chemoradiotherapy. V gene TRBV28 combines with J gene TRBJ2-7, with TRBD1 as a possible D gene (5 bases). This specimen was tumor tissue, taken from a patient who underwent chemoradiotherapy. This receptor was obtained from a human donor with HPV-associated anogenital cancer. The CDR3: CASSLSGFEYEQYF. CDR3 nucleotide sequence: TGTGCCAGCAGTTTATCAGGGTTCGAGTACGAGCAGTACTTC.